This T cell receptor (beta chain) was sequenced during a study of blood T cell repertoires in COVID-19. For the study at large: From the United States, Italy and Spain came samples of acute and convalescent COVID-19.

The assay was immunoSEQ multiplex PCR, and TCRdb's table has in-frame clones only and misses some. The table lists under 75,000 clones, 92% of them singletons. The germline V gene has CDR1 MNHEY and CDR2 SMNVEV (reference sequence). Trimming took off 4 bases at V and 6 bases at J, with 16 bases between the two ends. The CDR3 has 15 residues. Sequencing was performed on peripheral blood. The rearrangement joins TRBV27 to TRBJ2-1; a possible D gene is TRBD2 (5 bases). The TCR comes from a man aged 45 to 65 with active COVID-19. The CDR3 here is CASSYEGPLGNEQFF. For the CDR3, the DNA is TGTGCCAGCAGTTATGAGGGCCCGCTGGGCAATGAGCAGTTCTTC.